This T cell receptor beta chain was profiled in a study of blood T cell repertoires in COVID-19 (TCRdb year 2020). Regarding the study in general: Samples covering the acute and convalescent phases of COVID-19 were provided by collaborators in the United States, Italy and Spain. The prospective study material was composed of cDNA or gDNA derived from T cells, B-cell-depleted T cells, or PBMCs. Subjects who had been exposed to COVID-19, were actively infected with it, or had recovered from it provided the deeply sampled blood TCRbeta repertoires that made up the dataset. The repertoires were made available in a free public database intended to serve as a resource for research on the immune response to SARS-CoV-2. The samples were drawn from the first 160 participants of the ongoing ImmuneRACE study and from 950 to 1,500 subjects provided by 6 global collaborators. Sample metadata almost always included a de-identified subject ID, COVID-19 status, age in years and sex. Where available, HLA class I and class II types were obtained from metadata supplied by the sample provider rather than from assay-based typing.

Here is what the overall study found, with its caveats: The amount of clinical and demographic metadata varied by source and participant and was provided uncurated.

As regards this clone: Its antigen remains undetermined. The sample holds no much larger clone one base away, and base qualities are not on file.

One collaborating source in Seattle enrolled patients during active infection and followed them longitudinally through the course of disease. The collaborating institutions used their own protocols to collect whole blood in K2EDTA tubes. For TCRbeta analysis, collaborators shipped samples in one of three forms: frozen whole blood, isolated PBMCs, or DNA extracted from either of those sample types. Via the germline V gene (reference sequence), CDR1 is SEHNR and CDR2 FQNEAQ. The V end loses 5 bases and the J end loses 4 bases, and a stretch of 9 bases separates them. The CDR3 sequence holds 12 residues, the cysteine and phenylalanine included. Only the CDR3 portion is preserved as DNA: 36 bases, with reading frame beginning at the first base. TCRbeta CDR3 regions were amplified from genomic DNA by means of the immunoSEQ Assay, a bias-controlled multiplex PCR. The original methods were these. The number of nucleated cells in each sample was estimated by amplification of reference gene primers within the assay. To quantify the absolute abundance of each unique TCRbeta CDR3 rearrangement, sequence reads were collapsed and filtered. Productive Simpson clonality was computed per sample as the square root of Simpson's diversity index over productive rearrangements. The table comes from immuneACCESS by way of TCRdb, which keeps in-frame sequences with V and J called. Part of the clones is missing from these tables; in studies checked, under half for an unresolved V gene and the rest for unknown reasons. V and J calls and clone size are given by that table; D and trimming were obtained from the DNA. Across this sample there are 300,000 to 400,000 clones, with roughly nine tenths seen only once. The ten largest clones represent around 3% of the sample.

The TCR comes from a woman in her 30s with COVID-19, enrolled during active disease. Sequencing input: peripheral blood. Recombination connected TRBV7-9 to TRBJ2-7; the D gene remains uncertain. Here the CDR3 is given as CASSPSDYEQYF. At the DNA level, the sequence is TGTGCCAGCAGCCCGAGCGATTACGAGCAGTACTTC. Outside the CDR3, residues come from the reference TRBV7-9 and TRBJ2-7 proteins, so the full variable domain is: DTGVSQNPRHKITKRGQNVTFRCDPISEHNRLYWYRQTLGQGPEFLTYFQNEAQLEKSRLLSDRFSAERPKGSFSTLEIQRTEQGDSAMYLCASSPSDYEQYFGPGTRLTVT.